This T cell receptor beta chain was sequenced during a study of T-cell reconstitution after alpha-beta-depleted transplantation in children. Overall study findings and caveats: Some patients' high day-60 TCRbeta diversity was attributed to recipient cells surviving conditioning. Reportedly, roughly two months post-transplant, alpha-beta T cells arose from several hundred expanded graft clones.

Points on this clonotype: The antigen is undetermined.

Unique molecular identifiers were used in preparing the TCRbeta library. Using its own MiXCR run on the PCR reads, TCRdb lists one record per CDR3 protein. The sample has some 300,000 distinct CDR3 sequences, about 9.5% seen once. J gave up 3 bases and V 5 bases, and 7 bases lay outside the gene matches. The CDR3 consists of 15 residues. Germline CDR1 is MDHEN and CDR2 is SYDVKM. The specimen comprised PBMCs, sampled before TCRalphabeta/CD19-depleted stem cell transplant. This chain uses TRBV28 with TRBJ2-7, with TRBD1 identical over 10 bases. This clonotype was obtained from a boy under two years old with acute myeloid leukemia, due to receive a stem cell transplant. The CDR3 nucleotides are TGTGCCAGCAGTACTGGGACAGGGGCTAGCTACGAGCAGTACTTC. Amino acids: CASSTGTGASYEQYF. The full variable domain, with the rest looked up from reference TRBV28 and TRBJ2-7, is DVKVTQSSRYLVKRTGEKVFLECVQDMDHENMFWYRQDPGLGLRLIYFSYDVKMKEKGDIPEGYSVSREKKERFSLILESASTNQTSMYLCASSTGTGASYEQYFGPGTRLTVT.